This entry concerns a single T cell receptor (beta chain). The germline V gene has CDR1 SGHNT and CDR2 YENEEA. Trimming cost V 4 bases and J 0 bases, with 13 bases left between them. The CDR3 has 15 residues. The assay was immunoSEQ multiplex PCR, and TCRdb's table has in-frame clones only and misses some. The table includes tens of thousands of clones, about 86% detected once. This specimen belongs to a study of blood T cell repertoires in COVID-19. Study background: Sites across the United States, Italy and Spain contributed samples from acute and convalescent COVID-19.

The clonotype was recovered from a man between 65 and 79 years old with active COVID-19. The sequenced sample was peripheral blood. The rearrangement joins TRBV11-3 to TRBJ2-7, with TRBD1 as a possible D gene (6 bases). The CDR3 DNA is TGTGCCAGCAGCTCAACAGGGTCTAGCTCCTACGAGCAGTACTTC. It encodes CASSSTGSSSYEQYF.